In its sample, the clone carrying this TCR beta chain was seen once. The target antigen is unknown. The CDR3 length is 14 residues. Germline CDR1 MNHEY, CDR2 SMNVEV (reference sequence). The ends were cut back, 5 bases at V and 5 bases at J, with 16 bases in the middle. The data were obtained in a study of cytomegalovirus exposure and HLA in healthy donors. Profiling relied on immunoSEQ multiplex PCR, and the TCRdb table lists in-frame clones only, not all of them. This sample has about 130,000 clones, with 88% found just once. Study results and limitations: Most observed TCR sequences were rare, whereas some public TCRs were detected in many donors. TCR beta chains numbering some 160 were designated cytomegalovirus-associated.

This chain links TRBV27 with TRBJ2-7, with TRBD2 as a possible D gene (5 bases). This TCR was sampled from a man aged 25 to 40 in good health and CMV-seronegative. Sequenced sample: PBMCs. CDR3 sequence (DNA): TGTGCCAGCAGTATAGCGCAACCCGTCCACGAGCAGTACTTC. Protein product: CASSIAQPVHEQYF.